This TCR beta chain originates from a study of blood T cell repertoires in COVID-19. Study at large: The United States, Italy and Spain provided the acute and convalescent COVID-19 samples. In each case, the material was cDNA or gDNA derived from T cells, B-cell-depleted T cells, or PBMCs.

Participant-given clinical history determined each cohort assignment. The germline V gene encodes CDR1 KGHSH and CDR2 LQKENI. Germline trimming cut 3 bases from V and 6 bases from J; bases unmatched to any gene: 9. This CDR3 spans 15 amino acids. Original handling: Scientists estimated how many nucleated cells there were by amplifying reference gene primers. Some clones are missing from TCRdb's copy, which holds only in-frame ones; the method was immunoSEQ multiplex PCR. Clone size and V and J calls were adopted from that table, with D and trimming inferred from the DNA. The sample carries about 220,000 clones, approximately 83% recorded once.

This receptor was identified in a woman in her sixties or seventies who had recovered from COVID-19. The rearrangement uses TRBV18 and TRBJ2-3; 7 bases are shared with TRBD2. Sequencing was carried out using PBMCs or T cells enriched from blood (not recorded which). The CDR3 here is CASSPPTSLGDTQYF. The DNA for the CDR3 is TGTGCCAGCTCACCCCCGACTAGCCTGGGGGATACGCAGTATTTT. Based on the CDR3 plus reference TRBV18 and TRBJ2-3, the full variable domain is NAGVMQNPRHLVRRRGQEARLRCSPMKGHSHVYWYRQLPEEGLKFMVYLQKENIIDESGMPKERFSAEFPKEGPSILRIQQVVRGDSAAYFCASSPPTSLGDTQYFGPGTRLTVL.